A selection of T cell receptor beta chains follows, all from one sample in a study of T cell responses to AZD1222 COVID-19 vaccine. Libraries were prepared by immunoSEQ multiplex PCR; TCRdb keeps only in-frame clonotypes and omits some of them. Counted here are 180,000 or so clones, more than 85% occurring once; the ten biggest clones make up roughly 3.8%. The material sequenced was peripheral blood, taken on day 0 of AZD1222 vaccination. Every receptor here comes from an adult in good health. Both conserved end residues are part of each CDR3. Fields, in order: J gene, D gene, V gene, clone size, CDR3 length, CDR3 protein, CDR3 DNA. The D gene is left open where the match is weak. Clone size is not always given. Where it is, it says once, few, many or a class for expanded clones.

TRBJ2-7,TRBD2,TRBV6-6,-,16,CASSRGLAGASYEQYF,TGTGCCAGCAGTCGAGGACTAGCGGGGGCCTCCTACGAGCAGTACTTC
TRBJ2-4,-,TRBV23-1,-,16,CASSLFDFLAKNIQYF,TGCGCCAGCAGTCTGTTTGATTTCTTAGCCAAAAACATTCAGTACTTC
TRBJ1-5,-,TRBV4-1,-,17,CASSQVDSTYSNQPQHF,TGCGCCAGCAGCCAAGTAGACAGTACTTATAGCAATCAGCCCCAGCATTTT
TRBJ2-1,TRBD2,TRBV27,-,21,CASSLYSGIGSGRALRNEQFF,TGTGCCAGCAGTTTATATTCTGGTATTGGGAGCGGGAGGGCTTTGAGGAATGAGCAGTTCTTC
TRBJ1-5,-,TRBV7-8,-,12,CASSQNSKPQHF,TGTGCCAGCAGCCAAAACAGCAAGCCCCAGCATTTT
TRBJ1-1,-,TRBV7-9,-,13,CASSLLGGTEAFF,TGTGCCAGCAGCTTATTAGGGGGCACTGAAGCTTTCTTT
TRBJ2-3,-,TRBV6-5,-,14,CASSYDRPTDTQYF,TGTGCCAGCAGTTACGACAGGCCCACAGATACGCAGTATTTT
TRBJ1-5,TRBD1,TRBV10-3,-,15,CAISESTQGAQPQHF,TGTGCCATCAGTGAGTCGACACAGGGGGCTCAGCCCCAGCATTTT
TRBJ2-7,-,TRBV5-6,-,15,CASSLLGGSSYEQYF,TGTGCCAGCAGCTTGCTGGGTGGCAGCTCCTACGAGCAGTACTTC
TRBJ1-5,-,TRBV19,few,13,CATAPHGDQPQHF,TGTGCCACTGCCCCCCATGGGGATCAGCCCCAGCATTTT
TRBJ1-1,-,TRBV7-9,-,18,CASSSPLGGTGMNTEAFF,TGTGCCAGCAGCTCCCCGCTGGGAGGGACTGGGATGAACACTGAAGCTTTCTTT
TRBJ1-6,-,TRBV7-9,-,14,CASRDSVANSPLHF,TGTGCCAGCAGGGACAGCGTCGCTAATTCACCCCTCCACTTT
TRBJ2-2,-,TRBV4-1,-,18,CASSQGAGRTLATGELFF,TGCGCCAGCAGCCAAGGAGCAGGGAGAACTCTGGCAACCGGGGAGCTGTTTTTT
TRBJ1-5,-,TRBV28,-,14,CASSRTGNGQPQHF,TGTGCCAGCAGCCGCACAGGGAACGGTCAGCCCCAGCATTTT
TRBJ1-3,-,TRBV7-2,-,15,CASSFFSNSGNTIYF,TGTGCCAGCAGCTTTTTTTCCAACTCTGGAAACACCATATATTTT
TRBJ1-1,-,TRBV7-9,-,13,CASSLAAGDEAFF,TGTGCCAGCAGCTTAGCAGCCGGAGATGAAGCTTTCTTT
TRBJ1-1,TRBD1,TRBV27,-,14,CASSLGNRGSEAFF,TGTGCCAGCAGTTTAGGGAACAGGGGGAGTGAAGCTTTCTTT
TRBJ2-7,-,TRBV6-5,-,12,CASSSDSYEQYF,TGTGCCAGCAGTTCCGACAGCTACGAGCAGTACTTC
TRBJ2-2,-,TRBV5-1,-,16,CASTKAETGYTGELFF,TGCGCCAGCACCAAAGCCGAGACAGGATACACCGGGGAGCTGTTTTTT
TRBJ1-6,-,TRBV25-1,once,14,CASGSGATNSPLHF,TGTGCCAGCGGCTCAGGGGCTACCAATTCACCCCTCCACTTT
TRBJ2-2,-,TRBV7-9,-,16,CATQYNFGGNTGELFF,TGTGCCACACAGTACAATTTCGGGGGGAACACCGGGGAGCTGTTTTTT
TRBJ1-4,TRBD1,TRBV6-5,-,13,CATTDRVGEKLFF,TGTGCCACCACGGACAGGGTAGGCGAAAAACTGTTTTTT
TRBJ1-2,TRBD1,TRBV27,-,14,CASKPKQGIISYTF,TGTGCCAGCAAACCCAAACAGGGGATTATCAGCTACACCTTC
TRBJ1-1,-,TRBV11-2,-,17,CASSLDLFSAGNTEAFF,TGTGCCAGCAGCTTAGATTTGTTTTCGGCGGGGAACACTGAAGCTTTCTTT
TRBJ1-3,-,TRBV7-9,-,18,CASSLRSRVREGWNTIYF,TGTGCCAGCAGCTTAAGAAGTCGTGTTAGGGAGGGATGGAACACCATATATTTT
TRBJ1-5,-,TRBV19,-,18,CASSKFGSGVKARGTQHF,TGTGCCAGTAGTAAGTTCGGTTCTGGTGTCAAGGCCCGGGGGACCCAGCATTTT
TRBJ2-3,-,TRBV24-1,-,14,CATSARQFADTQYF,TGTGCCACCAGCGCCAGGCAGTTTGCAGATACGCAGTATTTT
TRBJ2-5,-,TRBV15,-,14,CATSSQTHQGTQYF,TGTGCCACCAGCAGCCAGACTCATCAGGGGACCCAGTACTTC
TRBJ1-2,-,TRBV12-3/TRBV12-4,-,13,CASSPQRDYGYTF,TGTGCCAGCAGCCCCCAGAGGGACTATGGCTACACCTTC
TRBJ2-7,-,TRBV12-3/TRBV12-4,few,13,CASSTQGMAEQYF,TGTGCCAGCAGTACACAGGGTATGGCGGAGCAGTACTTC
TRBJ1-4,-,TRBV5-1,-,16,CASSLGHRTTNEKLFF,TGCGCCAGCAGCTTGGGGCACCGGACAACTAATGAAAAACTGTTTTTT
TRBJ2-7,-,TRBV11-1,-,13,CASSLAGGNEQYF,TGTGCCAGCAGCTTAGCAGGCGGGAACGAGCAGTACTTC
TRBJ1-1,-,TRBV4-1,-,15,CASSQDYSVYTEAFF,TGCGCCAGCAGCCAAGATTACTCGGTGTACACTGAAGCTTTCTTT
TRBJ2-7,-,TRBV20-1,-,11,CSAVDLYEQYF,TGCAGTGCTGTGGATCTCTACGAGCAGTACTTC
TRBJ2-2,-,TRBV24-1,-,13,CAVGPLNTGELFF,TGTGCCGTCGGGCCGCTGAACACCGGGGAGCTGTTTTTT
TRBJ1-5,-,TRBV6-1,-,12,CASSEQVQPQHF,TGTGCCAGCAGTGAACAGGTTCAGCCCCAGCATTTT
TRBJ2-7,TRBD1,TRBV30,-,12,CAFKQGKNEQYF,TGTGCCTTTAAACAGGGGAAGAACGAGCAGTACTTC
TRBJ1-1,TRBD1,TRBV5-4,once,14,CASSGTGGYTEAFF,TGTGCCAGCAGCGGGACAGGGGGGTACACTGAAGCTTTCTTT
TRBJ2-1,-,TRBV4-2,-,12,CASSGEGDEQFF,TGTGCCAGCAGCGGAGAAGGAGATGAGCAGTTCTTC
TRBJ2-1,TRBD2,TRBV27,once,14,CASRPASGRHEQFF,TGTGCCAGCAGGCCAGCTAGCGGGAGGCATGAGCAGTTCTTC
TRBJ2-3,-,TRBV3-1/TRBV3-2,-,20,CASSRTVGLARGIPPDTQYF,TGTGCCAGCAGCCGAACGGTGGGGCTAGCTCGTGGAATCCCCCCAGATACGCAGTATTTT
TRBJ1-4,-,TRBV9,once,14,CASSVATGYEKLFF,TGTGCCAGCAGCGTAGCTACAGGGTATGAAAAACTGTTTTTT
TRBJ2-7,TRBD2,TRBV27,-,15,CASSKLAGEVGEQYF,TGTGCCAGCAGTAAACTAGCGGGAGAAGTAGGGGAGCAGTACTTC
TRBJ2-1,TRBD2,TRBV4-2,-,16,CASSQDWASGVGEQFF,TGTGCCAGCAGCCAAGATTGGGCTAGCGGGGTTGGTGAGCAGTTCTTC
TRBJ2-3,TRBD2,TRBV11-3,once,16,CASSLGLAGVADTQYF,TGTGCCAGCAGCTTAGGACTAGCGGGAGTGGCAGATACGCAGTATTTT
TRBJ2-1,-,TRBV28,-,12,CASSPPPREQFF,TGTGCCAGCAGCCCTCCTCCTAGGGAGCAGTTCTTC
TRBJ2-3,TRBD2,TRBV7-9,once,15,CASSFYGTSGNTQYF,TGTGCCAGCAGCTTTTACGGGACTAGCGGGAATACGCAGTATTTT
TRBJ2-2,TRBD2,TRBV19,-,16,CASSRLAGTKSRELFF,TGTGCCAGTAGCAGACTAGCGGGAACCAAGAGTCGGGAGCTGTTTTTT
TRBJ2-7,-,TRBV5-1,-,11,CASSTGTEQYF,TGCGCCAGCAGCACCGGTACCGAGCAGTACTTC
TRBJ1-3,-,TRBV2,few,16,CASSSHQPNSGNTIYF,TGTGCCAGCAGCTCCCATCAGCCAAACTCTGGAAACACCATATATTTT
TRBJ2-7,TRBD2,TRBV11-2,-,14,CASSLAGGPYEQYF,TGTGCCAGCAGCTTAGCGGGGGGGCCCTACGAGCAGTACTTC
TRBJ1-6,-,TRBV27,-,15,CASSGQYSYNSPLHF,TGTGCCAGCAGTGGACAGTACTCCTATAATTCACCCCTCCACTTT
TRBJ2-1,TRBD2,TRBV20-1,-,14,CSASLAGGYNEQFF,TGCAGTGCTAGTTTGGCGGGGGGCTACAATGAGCAGTTCTTC
TRBJ1-2,-,TRBV6-2/TRBV6-3,-,14,CASSYSGLPGGYTF,TGTGCCAGCAGTTACTCAGGCCTCCCTGGAGGCTACACCTTC
TRBJ2-5,TRBD2,TRBV2,-,15,CASIFSGSHQETQYF,TGTGCCAGCATCTTTAGCGGGTCCCACCAAGAGACCCAGTACTTC
TRBJ1-1,TRBD1,TRBV18,-,17,CASSPRVTGAMNTEAFF,TGTGCCAGCTCACCACGGGTAACAGGGGCAATGAACACTGAAGCTTTCTTT
TRBJ2-7,TRBD2,TRBV19,-,15,CASSGTSGSPYEQYF,TGTGCCAGTAGTGGGACTAGCGGGAGCCCCTACGAGCAGTACTTC
TRBJ1-6,-,TRBV12-3/TRBV12-4,-,13,CASLGSVRSPLHF,TGTGCCAGCCTAGGGAGTGTAAGGTCACCCCTCCACTTT
TRBJ1-4,-,TRBV10-3,-,14,CAISEASIPEKLFF,TGTGCCATCAGTGAGGCAAGCATACCCGAAAAACTGTTTTTT
TRBJ1-2,-,TRBV7-9,-,13,CASSSQEGYGYTF,TGTGCCAGCAGCTCACAGGAAGGCTATGGCTACACCTTC